This TCR beta chain was obtained from a study of breast tumors, draining lymph nodes, adjacent tissues. Axillary draining lymph nodes of breast cancer patients supplied the node samples. There are many counts of this clonotype. V dropped 5 bases and J dropped 4; count of bases not matched to a gene: 6. The germline V gene encodes CDR1 SGHRS and CDR2 YFSETQ. This CDR3 region has 15 residues. TCRdb reanalysed the multiplex PCR reads using MiXCR and keeps one entry per CDR3 protein. The data contain about 94,000 distinct CDR3 sequences, roughly 29% of them seen just once; the ten biggest clones take up roughly 8.1%.

Sequencing was performed on axillary lymph node tissue. The chain recombines TRBV5-1 with TRBJ2-3; 11 nucleotides align to TRBD2. The source is a female donor with breast cancer. Some clones in this sample may be carry-over from other donors' samples. The CDR3 reads CASSSLAGVADTQYF. The DNA for the CDR3 is TGCGCCAGCAGTTCACTAGCGGGAGTTGCAGATACGCAGTATTTT.